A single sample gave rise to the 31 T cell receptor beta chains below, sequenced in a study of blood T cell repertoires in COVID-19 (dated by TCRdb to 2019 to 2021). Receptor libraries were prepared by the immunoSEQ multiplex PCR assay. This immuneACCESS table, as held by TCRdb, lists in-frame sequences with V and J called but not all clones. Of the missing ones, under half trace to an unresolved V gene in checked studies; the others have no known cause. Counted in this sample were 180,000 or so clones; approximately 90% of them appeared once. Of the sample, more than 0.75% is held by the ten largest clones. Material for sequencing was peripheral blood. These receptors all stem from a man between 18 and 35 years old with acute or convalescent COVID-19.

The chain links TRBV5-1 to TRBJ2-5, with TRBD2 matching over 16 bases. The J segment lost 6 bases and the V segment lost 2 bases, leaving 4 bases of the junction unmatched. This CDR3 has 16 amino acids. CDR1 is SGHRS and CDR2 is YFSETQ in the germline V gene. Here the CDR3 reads CASSLGTSGGAQTQYF. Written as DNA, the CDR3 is TGCGCCAGCAGCTTAGGGACTAGCGGGGGGGCTCAGACCCAGTACTTC.

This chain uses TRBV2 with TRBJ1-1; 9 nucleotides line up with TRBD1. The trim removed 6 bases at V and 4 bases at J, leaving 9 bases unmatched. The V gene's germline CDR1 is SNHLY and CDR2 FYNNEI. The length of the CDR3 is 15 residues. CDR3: CASRALTGGGTEAFF. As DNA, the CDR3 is TGTGCCAGCAGGGCGCTGACAGGGGGGGGCACTGAAGCTTTCTTT.

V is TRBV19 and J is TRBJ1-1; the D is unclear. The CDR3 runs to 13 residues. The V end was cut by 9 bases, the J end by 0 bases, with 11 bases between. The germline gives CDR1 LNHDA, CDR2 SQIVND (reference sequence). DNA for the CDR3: TGTGCCAGCGCTTCGGTTTTGAACACTGAAGCTTTCTTT. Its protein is CASASVLNTEAFF. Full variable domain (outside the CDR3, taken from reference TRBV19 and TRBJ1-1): DGGITQSPKYLFRKEGQNVTLSCEQNLNHDAMYWYRQDPGQGLRLIYYSQIVNDFQKGDIAEGYSVSREKKESFPLTVTSAQKNPTAFYLCASASVLNTEAFFGQGTRLTVV.

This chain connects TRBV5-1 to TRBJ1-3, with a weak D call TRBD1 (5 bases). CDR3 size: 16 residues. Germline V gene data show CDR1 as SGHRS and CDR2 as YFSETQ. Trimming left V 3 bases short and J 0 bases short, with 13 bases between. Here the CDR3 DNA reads TGCGCCAGCAGCTGGGGACTCGCGGACTCTGGAAACACCATATATTTT. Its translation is CASSWGLADSGNTIYF.

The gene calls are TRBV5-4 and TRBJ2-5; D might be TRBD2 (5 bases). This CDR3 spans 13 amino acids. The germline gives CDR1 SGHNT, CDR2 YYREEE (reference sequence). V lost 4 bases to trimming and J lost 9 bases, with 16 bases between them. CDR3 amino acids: CASSRPGSWAQYF. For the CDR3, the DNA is TGTGCCAGCAGCCGGCCGGGATCCTGGGCCCAGTACTTC.

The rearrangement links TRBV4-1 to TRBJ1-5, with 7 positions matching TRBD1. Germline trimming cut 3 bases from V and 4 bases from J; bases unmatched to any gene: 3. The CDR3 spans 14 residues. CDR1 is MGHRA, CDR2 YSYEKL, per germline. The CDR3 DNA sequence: TGCGCCAGCAGCCAGAGGGACAGTAATCAGCCCCAGCATTTT. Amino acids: CASSQRDSNQPQHF.

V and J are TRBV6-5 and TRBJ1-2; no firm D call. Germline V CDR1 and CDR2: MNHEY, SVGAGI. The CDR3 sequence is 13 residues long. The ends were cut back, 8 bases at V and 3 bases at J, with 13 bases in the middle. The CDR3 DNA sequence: TGTGCCAGCCGAGGGCAGGAATACTATGGCTACACCTTC. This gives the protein CASRGQEYYGYTF.

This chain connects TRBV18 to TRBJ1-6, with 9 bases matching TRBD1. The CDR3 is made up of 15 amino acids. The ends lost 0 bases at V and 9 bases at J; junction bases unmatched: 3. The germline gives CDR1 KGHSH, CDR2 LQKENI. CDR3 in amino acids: CASSPPGQGFSPLHF. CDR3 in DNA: TGTGCCAGCTCACCACCGGGACAGGGCTTTTCACCCCTCCACTTT.

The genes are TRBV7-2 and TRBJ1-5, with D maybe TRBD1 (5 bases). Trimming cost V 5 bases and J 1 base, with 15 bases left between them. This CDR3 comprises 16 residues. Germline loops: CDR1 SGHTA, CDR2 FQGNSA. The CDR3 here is CASSHLWGGSNQPQHF. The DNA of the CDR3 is TGTGCCAGCAGCCACCTTTGGGGGGGGAGCAATCAGCCCCAGCATTTT.

The CDR3 DNA sequence: TGTGCCAGCAGCCCCTGGATCCCGGGACAGTATCACGAGCAGTACGTC. Protein product: CASSPWIPGQYHEQYV. The chain links TRBV5-6 to TRBJ2-7; TRBD1 matches 7 bases. CDR1 SGHDT and CDR2 YYEEEE come from the germline V gene. V was pared by 4 bases and J by 5 bases, with 15 bases of the junction left unmatched. The CDR3 extends over 16 amino acids.

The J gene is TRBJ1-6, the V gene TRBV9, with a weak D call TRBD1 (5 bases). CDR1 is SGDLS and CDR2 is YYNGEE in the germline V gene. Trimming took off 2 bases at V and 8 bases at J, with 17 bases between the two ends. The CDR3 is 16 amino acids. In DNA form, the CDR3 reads TGTGCCAGCAGCGTCCTCGGCGGGGCAAGGGATTCACCCCTCCACTTT. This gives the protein CASSVLGGARDSPLHF.

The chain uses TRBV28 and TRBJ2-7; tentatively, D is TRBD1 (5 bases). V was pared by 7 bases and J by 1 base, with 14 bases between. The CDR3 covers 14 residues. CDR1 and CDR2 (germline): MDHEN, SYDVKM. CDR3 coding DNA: TGTGCCAGCAATAGTCCAGGGCAATCCTACGAGCAGTACGTC. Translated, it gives CASNSPGQSYEQYV.

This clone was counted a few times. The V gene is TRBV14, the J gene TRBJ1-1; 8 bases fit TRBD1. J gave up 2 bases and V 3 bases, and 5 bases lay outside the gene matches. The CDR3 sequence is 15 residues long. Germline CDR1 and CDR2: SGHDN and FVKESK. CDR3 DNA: TGTGCCAGCAGCCACTTGACAGGGGCTAACACTGAAGCTTTCTTT. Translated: CASSHLTGANTEAFF.

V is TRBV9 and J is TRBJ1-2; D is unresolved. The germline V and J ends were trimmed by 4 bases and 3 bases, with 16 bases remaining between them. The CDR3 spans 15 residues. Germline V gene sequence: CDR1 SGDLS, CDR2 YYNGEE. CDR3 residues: CASSPDAGKDYGYTF. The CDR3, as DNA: TGTGCCAGCAGCCCCGACGCAGGCAAGGACTATGGCTACACCTTC. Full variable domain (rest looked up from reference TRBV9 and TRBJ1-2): DSGVTQTPKHLITATGQRVTLRCSPRSGDLSVYWYQQSLDQGLQFLIQYYNGEERAKGNILERFSAQQFPDLHSELNLSSLELGDSALYFCASSPDAGKDYGYTFGSGTRLTVV.

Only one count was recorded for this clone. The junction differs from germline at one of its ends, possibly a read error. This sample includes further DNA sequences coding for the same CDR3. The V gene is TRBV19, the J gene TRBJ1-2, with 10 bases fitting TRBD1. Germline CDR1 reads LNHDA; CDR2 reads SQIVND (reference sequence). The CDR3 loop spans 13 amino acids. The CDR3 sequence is CASSMGTGEGYTF. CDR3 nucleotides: TGTGCCAGCAGTATGGGGACAGGGGAAGGCTACACCTTC. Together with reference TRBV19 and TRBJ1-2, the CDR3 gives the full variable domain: DGGITQSPKYLFRKEGQNVTLSCEQNLNHDAMYWYRQDPGQGLRLIYYSQIVNDFQKGDIAEGYSVSREKKESFPLTVTSAQKNPTAFYLCASSMGTGEGYTFGSGTRLTVV.

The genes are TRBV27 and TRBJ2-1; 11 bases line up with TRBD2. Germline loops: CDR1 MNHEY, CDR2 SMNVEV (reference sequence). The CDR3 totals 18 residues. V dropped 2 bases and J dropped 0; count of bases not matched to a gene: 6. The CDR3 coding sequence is TGTGCCAGCAGTTTAGGGCTAGCGGGGGGTAACTCCTACAATGAGCAGTTCTTC. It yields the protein CASSLGLAGGNSYNEQFF.

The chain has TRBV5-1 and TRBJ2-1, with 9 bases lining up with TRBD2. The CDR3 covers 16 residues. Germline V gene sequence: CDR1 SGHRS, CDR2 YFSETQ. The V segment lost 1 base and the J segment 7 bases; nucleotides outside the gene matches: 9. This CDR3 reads CASSLRGTSLTNEQFF. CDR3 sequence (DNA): TGCGCCAGCAGCTTGCGCGGGACTAGCCTTACTAATGAGCAGTTCTTC.

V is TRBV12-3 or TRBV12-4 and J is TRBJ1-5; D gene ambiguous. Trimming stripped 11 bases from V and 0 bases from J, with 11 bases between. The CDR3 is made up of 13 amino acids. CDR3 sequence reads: CAVASDSNQPQHF. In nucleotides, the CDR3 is TGTGCCGTAGCATCAGATAGCAATCAGCCCCAGCATTTT.

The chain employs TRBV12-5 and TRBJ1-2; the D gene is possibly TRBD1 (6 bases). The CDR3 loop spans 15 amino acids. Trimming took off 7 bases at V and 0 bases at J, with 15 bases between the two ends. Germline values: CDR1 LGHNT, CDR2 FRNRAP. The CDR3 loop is CASAPDSLANYGYTF. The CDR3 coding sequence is TGTGCTAGTGCCCCGGACAGCCTAGCTAACTATGGCTACACCTTC.

CDR3 DNA: TGTGCCAGCAGCTCAGGAACAGGAATTTCAGGGAACACTGAAGCTTTCTTT. Amino acids: CASSSGTGISGNTEAFF. The chain recombines TRBV5-4 with TRBJ1-1; D is possibly TRBD1 (5 bases). Germline lookup yields CDR1 SGHNT and CDR2 YYREEE (reference sequence). The CDR3 length is 17 residues. Between the trimmed V and J ends, which lost 3 bases and 1 base, there was a span of 19 bases.

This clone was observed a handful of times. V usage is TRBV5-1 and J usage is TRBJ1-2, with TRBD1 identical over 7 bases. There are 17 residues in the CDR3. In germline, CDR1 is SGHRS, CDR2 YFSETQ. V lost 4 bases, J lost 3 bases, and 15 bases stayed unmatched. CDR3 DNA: TGCGCCAGCAGCCTACGGACAGGCCCCGGTATAGACTATGGCTACACCTTC. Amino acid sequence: CASSLRTGPGIDYGYTF.

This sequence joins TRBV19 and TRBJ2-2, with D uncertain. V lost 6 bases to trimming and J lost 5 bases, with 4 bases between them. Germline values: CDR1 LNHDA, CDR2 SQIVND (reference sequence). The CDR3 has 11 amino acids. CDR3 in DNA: TGTGCCAGTAGCCATACCGGGGAGCTGTTTTTT. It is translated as CASSHTGELFF.

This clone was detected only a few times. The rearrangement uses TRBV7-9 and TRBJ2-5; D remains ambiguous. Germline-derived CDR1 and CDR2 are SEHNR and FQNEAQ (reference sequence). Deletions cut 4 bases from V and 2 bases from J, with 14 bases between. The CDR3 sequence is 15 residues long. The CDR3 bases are TGTGCCAGCAGCTCCGGTGGAGTGCTTCAAGAGACCCAGTACTTC. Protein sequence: CASSSGGVLQETQYF. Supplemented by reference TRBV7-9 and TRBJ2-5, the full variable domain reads DTGVSQNPRHKITKRGQNVTFRCDPISEHNRLYWYRQTLGQGPEFLTYFQNEAQLEKSRLLSDRFSAERPKGSFSTLEIQRTEQGDSAMYLCASSSGGVLQETQYFGPGTRLLVL.

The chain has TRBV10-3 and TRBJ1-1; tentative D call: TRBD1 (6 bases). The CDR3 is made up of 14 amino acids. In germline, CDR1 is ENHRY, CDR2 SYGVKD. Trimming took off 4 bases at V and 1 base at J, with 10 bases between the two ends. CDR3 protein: CAISAGTQNTEAFF. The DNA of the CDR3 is TGTGCCATCAGTGCCGGGACACAGAACACTGAAGCTTTCTTT.

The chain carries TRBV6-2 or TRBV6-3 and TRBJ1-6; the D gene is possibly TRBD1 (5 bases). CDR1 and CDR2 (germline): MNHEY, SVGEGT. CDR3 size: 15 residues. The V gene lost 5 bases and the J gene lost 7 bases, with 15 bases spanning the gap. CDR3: CASSDAGLGNSPLHF. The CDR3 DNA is TGTGCCAGCAGTGATGCGGGACTTGGAAATTCACCCCTCCACTTT.

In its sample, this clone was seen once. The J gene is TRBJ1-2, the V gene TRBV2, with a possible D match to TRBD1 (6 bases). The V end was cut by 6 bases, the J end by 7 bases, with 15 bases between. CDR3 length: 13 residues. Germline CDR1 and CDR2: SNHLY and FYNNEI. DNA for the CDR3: TGTGCCAGCAGACGACAGGCCCAAAGTGGCTACACCTTC. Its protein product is CASRRQAQSGYTF.

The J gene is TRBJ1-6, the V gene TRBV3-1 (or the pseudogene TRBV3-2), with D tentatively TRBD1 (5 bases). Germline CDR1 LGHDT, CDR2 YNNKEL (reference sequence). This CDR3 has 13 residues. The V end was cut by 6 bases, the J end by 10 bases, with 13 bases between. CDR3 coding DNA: TGTGCCAGCAGACCCCTGGGGGGGTCACCCCTCCACTTT. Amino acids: CASRPLGGSPLHF.

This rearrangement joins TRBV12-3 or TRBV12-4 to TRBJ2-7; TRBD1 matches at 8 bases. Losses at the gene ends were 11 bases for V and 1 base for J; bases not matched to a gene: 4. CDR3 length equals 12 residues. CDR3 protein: CAGGQGSYEQYF. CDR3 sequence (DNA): TGTGCCGGAGGACAGGGATCCTACGAGCAGTACTTC.

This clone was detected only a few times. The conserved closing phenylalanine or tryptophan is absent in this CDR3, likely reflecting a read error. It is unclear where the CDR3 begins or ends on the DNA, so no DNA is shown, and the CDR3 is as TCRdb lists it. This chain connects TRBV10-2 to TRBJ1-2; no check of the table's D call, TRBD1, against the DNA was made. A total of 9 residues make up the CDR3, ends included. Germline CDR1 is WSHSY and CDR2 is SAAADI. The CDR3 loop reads CATPRQTGI.

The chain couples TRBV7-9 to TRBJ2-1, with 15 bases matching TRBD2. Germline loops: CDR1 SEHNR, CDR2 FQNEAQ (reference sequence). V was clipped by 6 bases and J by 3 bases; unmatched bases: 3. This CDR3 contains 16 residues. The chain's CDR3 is CASSRTSGGVYNEQFF. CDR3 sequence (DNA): TGTGCCAGCAGTCGGACTAGCGGGGGGGTCTACAATGAGCAGTTCTTC.

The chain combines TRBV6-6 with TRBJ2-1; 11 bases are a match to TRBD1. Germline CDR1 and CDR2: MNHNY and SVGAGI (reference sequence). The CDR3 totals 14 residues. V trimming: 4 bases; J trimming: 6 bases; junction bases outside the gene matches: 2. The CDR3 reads CASSLGQGGNEQFF. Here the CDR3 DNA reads TGTGCCAGCAGTTTGGGACAGGGGGGCAATGAGCAGTTCTTC.